Presented here are 27 T cell receptor beta chains from one specimen sequenced in a study of T-cell reconstitution after alpha-beta-depleted transplantation in children. Preparation of the TCRbeta library was carried out with unique molecular identifiers. TCRdb reanalysed the PCR reads using MiXCR and keeps one entry per CDR3 protein. Among tens of thousands of distinct CDR3 sequences, less than 55% were seen once, and the ten largest hold roughly 98%. Specimen: PBMCs, mostly from graft donor cells, collected 360 days after TCRalphabeta/CD19-depleted stem cell transplant. The receptors here all came from a male patient younger than 18 who had a stem cell transplant for acute lymphoblastic leukemia, so the T cells may come from the graft donor.

The chain has TRBV21-1 and TRBJ2-1; the tabulated D call, TRBD1, remains unverified against the DNA. TRBV21-1 is a pseudogene segment. The CDR3 spans 16 residues. CDR3 nucleotides: TGTGCCAGCAGCAAGGTCGAAGGAACAGGGGACAATGAGCAGTTCTTC. Protein product: CASSKVEGTGDNEQFF.

This clonotype has a handful of counts. The chain recombines TRBV7-2 with TRBJ2-2, with D perhaps TRBD2 (5 bases). The germline CDR1 and CDR2 sequences are SGHTA and FQGNSA. The CDR3 has 14 amino acids. The V end lost 0 bases, the J end lost 7 bases, and 9 bases lay between the germline ends. Here the CDR3 reads CASSLALAGGELFF. CDR3 DNA sequence: TGTGCCAGCAGCTTAGCTCTAGCCGGCGGGGAGCTGTTTTTT.

The J gene is TRBJ2-7, the V gene TRBV12-3 or TRBV12-4; D is perhaps TRBD1 or TRBD2 (5 bases each). The CDR3 runs 12 residues. V lost 4 bases and J lost 9, with 13 bases in between. DNA for the CDR3: TGTGCCAGCAGTTGGGACGGCCTTCGGCAGTACTTC. It yields the protein CASSWDGLRQYF.

This clonotype has only a few counts. The rearrangement joins TRBV5-1 to TRBJ1-1; tentatively, D is TRBD1 (5 bases). The V gene lost 2 bases and the J gene lost 4 bases, with 15 bases spanning the gap. Germline lookup yields CDR1 SGHRS and CDR2 YFSETQ. This CDR3 is built from 15 residues. CDR3 DNA: TGCGCCAGCAGCTTCCTTATTAGACAGAGCACTGAAGCTTTCTTT. Translated: CASSFLIRQSTEAFF.

This clonotype is a singleton in its sample. This chain links TRBV11-2 with TRBJ2-7; 7 nucleotides agree with TRBD1. The germline V gene encodes CDR1 SGHAT and CDR2 FQNNGV. The J segment lost 9 bases and the V segment lost 5 bases, leaving 7 bases of the junction unmatched. This CDR3 has 12 residues. In nucleotides, the CDR3 is TGTGCCAGCAGCCAGACAGGGTCCCGGCAGTACTTC. This translates into CASSQTGSRQYF.

The V call is TRBV2, the J call TRBJ2-7; TRBD2 matches at 7 bases. CDR1 SNHLY and CDR2 FYNNEI come from the germline V gene. V shed 8 bases, J shed 6 bases, and the junction held 4 bases outside the gene matches. The CDR3 length is 11 residues. The CDR3 here is CASGRAREQYF. DNA of the CDR3: TGTGCCAGCGGGAGGGCTCGCGAGCAGTACTTC.

This chain joins TRBV9 and TRBJ2-1, with a weak D call TRBD1 (7 bases). CDR3 size: 16 residues. Germline-derived CDR1 and CDR2 are SGDLS and YYNGEE. The germline V and J ends were trimmed by 4 bases and 4 bases, with 18 bases remaining between them. The CDR3 coding sequence is TGTGCCAGCAGCCTCGAGGGGGCGGGACCTTACAATGAGCAGTTCTTC. Translating gives CASSLEGAGPYNEQFF. The whole variable domain, filled in from reference TRBV9 and TRBJ2-1, reads DSGVTQTPKHLITATGQRVTLRCSPRSGDLSVYWYQQSLDQGLQFLIQYYNGEERAKGNILERFSAQQFPDLHSELNLSSLELGDSALYFCASSLEGAGPYNEQFFGPGTRLTVL.

V and J are TRBV18 and TRBJ2-5, with unresolved D. From germline, CDR1 is KGHSH and CDR2 LQKENI. The CDR3 covers 12 residues. Trimming cost V 5 bases and J 0 bases, with 4 bases left between them. The CDR3 sequence: CASSAYQETQYF. The CDR3 coding sequence is TGTGCCAGCTCAGCGTACCAAGAGACCCAGTACTTC.

The chain carries TRBV6-1 and TRBJ2-2; TRBD1 matches at 7 bases. Germline V gives CDR1 MNHNS, CDR2 SASEGT. Trimming took 8 bases from V and 5 from J; bases not matched to a gene: 11. This CDR3 contains 15 residues. Here the CDR3 reads CASSITTGQTGELFF. The CDR3 nucleotides are TGTGCCAGCTCGATTACGACAGGGCAAACCGGGGAGCTGTTTTTT.

This clonotype has a handful of counts. The chain carries TRBV7-3 and TRBJ2-3; unclear D gene. The CDR3 totals 12 residues. The ends were cut back, 2 bases at V and 6 bases at J, with 6 bases in the middle. CDR1 is SGHTA, CDR2 FQGTGA, per germline. The CDR3 is CASSLAADTQYF. In DNA form, the CDR3 reads TGTGCCAGCAGCTTAGCCGCCGATACGCAGTATTTT.

The V call is TRBV7-3, the J call TRBJ2-3; possible D gene TRBD1, 6 bases. CDR1 SGHTA and CDR2 FQGTGA come from the germline V gene. This CDR3 comprises 18 residues. Trimming took 1 base from V and 0 from J, leaving 17 bases between them. In DNA, the CDR3 is TGTGCCAGCAGCTTAAGGTTCCGACAGGAATCTAGCACAGATACGCAGTATTTT. Translated, it gives CASSLRFRQESSTDTQYF.

The chain links TRBV12-3 or TRBV12-4 to TRBJ2-2; possible D gene TRBD2, 5 bases. The CDR3 loop spans 15 amino acids. V lost 6 bases, J lost 0 bases, and 11 bases lay in between. For the CDR3, the DNA is TGTGCCAGCAGCCCCGCCGGGACGAACACCGGGGAGCTGTTTTTT. This encodes CASSPAGTNTGELFF.

The chain employs TRBV24-1 and TRBJ2-5; D gene ambiguous. This CDR3 has 11 amino acids. Trimming cost V 7 bases and J 4 bases, with 6 bases left between them. The V gene's germline CDR1 is KGHDR and CDR2 SFDVKD. The CDR3 nucleotides read TGTGCCACCAGGGCCGGAGAGACCCAGTACTTC. This sequence encodes CATRAGETQYF.

Only a few counts were recorded for this clonotype. V and J are TRBV5-1 and TRBJ2-7, with 7 bases fitting TRBD2. J lost 0 bases, V lost 0 bases, and 9 bases had no gene match. Per the germline V gene, CDR1 is SGHRS and CDR2 is YFSETQ. The CDR3 has 17 amino acids. Here the CDR3 reads CASSLDYPSGPSYEQYF. CDR3 nucleotides: TGCGCCAGCAGCTTGGATTATCCTAGCGGACCCTCCTACGAGCAGTACTTC.

This clonotype turned up a few times. The chain uses TRBV5-1 and TRBJ2-2; 8 nucleotides agree with TRBD1. V gave up 6 bases and J gave up 4 bases; unmatched junction bases: 5. This CDR3 is 14 amino acids long. CDR1 is SGHRS and CDR2 is YFSETQ in the germline V gene. CDR3 coding DNA: TGCGCCAGCAACCGACAGGGGAGCACCGGGGAGCTGTTTTTT. Encoded protein: CASNRQGSTGELFF.

The J gene is TRBJ2-6, the V gene TRBV9, with no clear D. The germline V gene has CDR1 SGDLS and CDR2 YYNGEE. V was cut by 6 bases and J by 1 base, with 8 bases left in between. This CDR3 is 14 amino acids long. The CDR3 sequence: CASTSVSGANVLTF. The CDR3 DNA sequence: TGTGCCAGCACCTCGGTGTCTGGGGCCAACGTCCTGACTTTC.

This clonotype appeared a few times. CDR3 DNA sequence: TGTGCCAGCAGAGCTGAAGACAACTCCTACGAGCAGTACTTC. Translated, it gives CASRAEDNSYEQYF. The chain combines TRBV9 with TRBJ2-7; no definite D call. The germline V gene encodes CDR1 SGDLS and CDR2 YYNGEE. V was shortened by 5 bases and J by 0 bases, with 12 bases between the two germline ends. The CDR3 has 14 amino acids.

The chain uses TRBV12-3 or TRBV12-4 and TRBJ2-7; no firm D call. Trimming removed 2 bases from V and 4 bases from J, with 6 bases in between. The CDR3 runs to 12 residues. The CDR3: CASSLKNYEQYF. The CDR3, as DNA: TGTGCCAGCAGTTTAAAGAATTACGAGCAGTACTTC.

The V and J genes are TRBV7-8 and TRBJ2-2; unclear D gene. The CDR3 has 16 amino acids. CDR1 and CDR2 from the germline V gene are SGHVS and FQNEAQ. Trimming took off 1 base at V and 2 bases at J, with 11 bases between the two ends. The CDR3 DNA reads as TGTGCCAGCAGCTTAGAATGGGTCCCAAACACCGGGGAGCTGTTTTTT. Encoded protein: CASSLEWVPNTGELFF.

This clonotype appeared a few times. The rearrangement uses TRBV3-1 and TRBJ1-5; D might be TRBD1 (6 bases). The CDR3 length is 14 residues. V lost 4 bases to trimming and J lost 10 bases, with 17 bases between them. Germline V gene sequence: CDR1 LGHDT, CDR2 YNNKEL (reference sequence). As DNA, the CDR3 is TGTGCCAGCAGCCCGGACAGAAGGGCCGATCCCCAGCATTTT. As protein: CASSPDRRADPQHF.

The CDR3 loop reads CATSDLGLAGSTDTQYF. The DNA of the CDR3 is TGTGCCACCAGTGATCTTGGACTAGCGGGGTCCACAGATACGCAGTATTTT. The V and J genes are TRBV24-1 and TRBJ2-3; 12 bases agree with TRBD2. With 3 bases clipped from V and 2 bases from J, the junction kept 5 bases outside the gene matches. CDR3 length: 17 amino acids. In germline, CDR1 is KGHDR, CDR2 SFDVKD.

V is TRBV12-3 or TRBV12-4 and J is TRBJ2-2; 9 nucleotides align to TRBD2. The J segment lost 2 bases and the V segment lost 10 bases, leaving 17 bases of the junction unmatched. The CDR3 is made up of 18 amino acids. The CDR3 nucleotides are TGTGCCACCCTGGTTTACAGCGGGGGGCTTCGTAACACCGGGGAGCTGTTTTTT. It codes for CATLVYSGGLRNTGELFF.

The chain has TRBV15 and TRBJ2-1; 10 positions agree with TRBD1. V shed 2 bases and J 9 bases; nucleotides not matched to a gene: 10. Per the germline V gene, CDR1 is LNHNV and CDR2 is YYDKDF (reference sequence). This CDR3 comprises 16 residues. DNA for the CDR3: TGTGCCACCAGCAGAACCGGGACAGGGGTGCATAGTGAGCAGTTCTTC. Translating gives CATSRTGTGVHSEQFF.

In this sample, this clonotype turned up many times. The genes are TRBV27 and TRBJ2-5; unclear D gene. CDR3 length equals 11 residues. V shed 5 bases and J shed 1 base, with 2 bases lying between them. Germline V gene sequence: CDR1 MNHEY, CDR2 SMNVEV (reference sequence). The CDR3 is CASSPQETQYF. CDR3 in DNA: TGTGCCAGCAGTCCCCAAGAGACCCAGTACTTC.

The table lists this clonotype with a few counts. This chain links TRBV29-1 with TRBJ1-5; the D gene is possibly TRBD1 (5 bases). V was trimmed by 3 bases and J by 6 bases, leaving 12 bases between them. CDR3 length: 13 amino acids. CDR1 is SQVTM and CDR2 is ANQGSEA in the germline V gene. The CDR3 loop is CSVDGGGGQPQHF. CDR3 nucleotides: TGCAGCGTTGACGGGGGTGGCGGTCAGCCCCAGCATTTT.

This chain links TRBV9 with TRBJ2-2; 7 bases agree with TRBD1. The CDR3 runs to 17 residues. Trimming cost V 2 bases and J 4 bases; bases outside gene matches: 11. The germline gives CDR1 SGDLS, CDR2 YYNGEE. CDR3 amino acids: CASSVRAGTVSTGELFF. As DNA, the CDR3 is TGTGCCAGCAGCGTTCGTGCCGGGACAGTAAGCACCGGGGAGCTGTTTTTT.

This clonotype was seen only a few times. V and J are TRBV6-5 and TRBJ2-7; no definite D call. The CDR3 extends over 15 amino acids. The germline gives CDR1 MNHEY, CDR2 SVGAGI. V shed 2 bases and J shed 4 bases, with 15 bases lying between them. This CDR3 is CASSYGPGSVYEQYF. CDR3 sequence (DNA): TGTGCCAGCAGTTACGGTCCGGGCTCAGTGTACGAGCAGTACTTC.